The clone carrying this TCR beta chain was seen more than once but under ten times. Its antigen is undetermined. The data stem from a study of STAT5B mutations in CD4+ large granular lymphocyte leukemia. Study outcomes and limitations: Without putative leukemic clones, patient CD4-sorted repertoires remained more clonal than healthy CD4+ repertoires.

Germline CDR1 and CDR2: MNHNS and SASEGT. The V end was cut by 1 base, the J end by 1 base, with 4 bases between. The CDR3 is 13 residues long. The assay was immunoSEQ multiplex PCR, and TCRdb's table has in-frame clones only and misses some. The sample records 25,000 to 40,000 clones, roughly 74% being singletons. The specimen was CD4+ T cells from blood buffy coats. The chain joins TRBV6-1 to TRBJ1-1; D is unclear. This sequence originates from a human donor in good health. CDR3 in amino acids: CASSEVWNTEAFF. The DNA of the CDR3 is TGTGCCAGCAGTGAAGTGTGGAACACTGAAGCTTTCTTT.